In this sample, the clone carrying this T cell receptor beta chain turned up many times. Its cognate antigen is unknown. V lost 1 base to trimming and J lost 1 base, with 11 bases between them. The germline V gene has CDR1 SGHTA and CDR2 FQGNSA. There are 15 residues in the CDR3. This specimen belongs to a study of T cell repertoires in cytomegalovirus infection. Whole-study context: Shared public TCR beta signatures pointed to both CMV infection and a matching HLA type. Regarding the study as a whole: The ex vivo response was dominated by HLA-C-restricted CMV-specific TCR beta clonotypes.

TCRdb redid the calling of the reads with MiXCR, one entry per CDR3 protein. The table has some 250,000 distinct CDR3 sequences, 8% to 9.5% seen once. The genes are TRBV7-2 and TRBJ2-7, with D tentatively TRBD2 (6 bases). The clonotype originates from a human donor in good health (CMV status not recorded). Some clones in this sample may be carry-over from other donors' samples. Input material: PBMCs. CDR3 nucleotides: TGTGCCAGCAGCTTAGTCCGGGGGAAATCCTACGAGCAGTACTTC. This codes for CASSLVRGKSYEQYF. Supplemented by reference TRBV7-2 and TRBJ2-7, the full variable domain reads GAGVSQSPSNKVTEKGKDVELRCDPISGHTALYWYRQSLGQGLEFLIYFQGNSAPDKSGLPSDRFSAERTGGSVSTLTIQRTQQEDSAVYLCASSLVRGKSYEQYFGPGTRLTVT.